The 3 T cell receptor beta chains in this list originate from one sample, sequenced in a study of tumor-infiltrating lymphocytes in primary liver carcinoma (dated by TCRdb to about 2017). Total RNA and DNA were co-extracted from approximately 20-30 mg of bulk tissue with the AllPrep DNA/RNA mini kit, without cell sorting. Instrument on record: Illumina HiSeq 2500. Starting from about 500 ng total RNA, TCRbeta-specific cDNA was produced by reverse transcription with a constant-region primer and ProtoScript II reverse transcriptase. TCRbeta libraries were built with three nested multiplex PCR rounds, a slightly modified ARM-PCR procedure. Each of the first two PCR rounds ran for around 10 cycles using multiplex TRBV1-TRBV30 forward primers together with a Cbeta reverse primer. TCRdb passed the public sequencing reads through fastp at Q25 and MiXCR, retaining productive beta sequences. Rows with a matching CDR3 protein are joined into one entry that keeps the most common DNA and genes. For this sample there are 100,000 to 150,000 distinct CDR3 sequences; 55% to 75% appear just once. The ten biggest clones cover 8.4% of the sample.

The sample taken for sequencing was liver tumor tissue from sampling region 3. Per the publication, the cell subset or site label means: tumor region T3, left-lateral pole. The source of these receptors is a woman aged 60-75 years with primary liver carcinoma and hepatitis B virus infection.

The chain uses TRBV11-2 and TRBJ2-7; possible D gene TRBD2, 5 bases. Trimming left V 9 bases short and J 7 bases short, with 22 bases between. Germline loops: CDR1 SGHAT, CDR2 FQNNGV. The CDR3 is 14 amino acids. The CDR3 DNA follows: TGTGCCAGTAGCCAGACCAGCGGAAGTGATGAGCAGTACTTC. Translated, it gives CASSQTSGSDEQYF.

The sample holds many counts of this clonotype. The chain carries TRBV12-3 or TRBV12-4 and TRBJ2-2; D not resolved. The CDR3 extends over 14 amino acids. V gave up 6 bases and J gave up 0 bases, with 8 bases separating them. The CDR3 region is CASSYTANTGELFF. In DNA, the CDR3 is TGTGCCAGCAGCTACACAGCGAACACCGGGGAGCTGTTTTTT.

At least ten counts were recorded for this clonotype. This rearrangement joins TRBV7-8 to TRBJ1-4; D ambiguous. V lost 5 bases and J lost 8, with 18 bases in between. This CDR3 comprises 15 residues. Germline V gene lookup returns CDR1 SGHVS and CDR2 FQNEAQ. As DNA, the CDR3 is TGTGCCAGCAGCCAACCTCCCTGGACTGGGGAAAAACTGTTTTTT. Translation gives CASSQPPWTGEKLFF.